The present T cell receptor beta chain was sequenced within a study of shared clonotypes between healthy human individuals. Study-wide findings and caveats: Among donors, clonotype sharing was expected to be affected by sequencing depth.

About this clone itself: Its antigen is currently unknown. Distinct nucleotide sequences in the sample also encode this CDR3.

Methods used by the authors: Junction-only sequences produced by ImmunoSEQ had no quality scores, so filtering differed. Assay: immunoSEQ multiplex PCR; the TCRdb copy retains only in-frame clones and omits some. The DNA was the basis for D and trimming; V, J and clone size are from that table. The table includes approximately 1.9 million clones, 80% to 95% detected once. Naive-designated CD8 cells lacked CD45RO, were positively enriched for CCR7, and omitted terminally differentiated effector memory CD45RA+ cells. CDR1 and CDR2 from the germline V gene are LNHDA and SQIVND (reference sequence). This CDR3 is built from 12 residues. Trimming removed 3 bases from V and 4 bases from J, with 6 bases in between.

This receptor was taken from a man in his late teens or twenties in good health. Some clones in this sample may be carry-over from other donors' samples. The chain couples TRBV19 to TRBJ1-1; the D is unclear. Material: naive CD8+ T cells from PBMCs. The CDR3: CASSMGFTEAFF. Written as DNA, the CDR3 is TGTGCCAGTAGTATGGGGTTCACTGAAGCTTTCTTT.